The subject of this entry is one T cell receptor (beta chain). Its specificity is not known. The V and J ends lost 1 base and 6 bases respectively, with 7 bases between them. This CDR3 has 13 residues. Germline V gene lookup returns CDR1 SGHTA and CDR2 FQGTGA. The sample is drawn from a study of cytomegalovirus exposure and HLA in healthy donors. The donors were part of the validation cohort of fewer than 150 subjects. That cohort was separate from the first cohort, which comprised 700 or so subjects. Sequencing used immunoSEQ multiplex PCR; TCRdb keeps in-frame clones, though not all of them. The sample contains about 98,000 clones, about 88% of which appear only once. The study, taken as a whole, reports: It was about 150 TCR beta chains that were listed as cytomegalovirus-associated. Despite most TCR sequences being rare, some public TCRs occurred in many donors.

The chain recombines TRBV7-3 with TRBJ2-1, with D unclear. Sequencing was carried out using PBMCs. The TCR originated in a man between 18 and 29 years old in good health and CMV-seropositive. The CDR3 DNA sequence: TGTGCCAGCAGCTTAAGTACTCTCAATGAGCAGTTCTTC. Protein: CASSLSTLNEQFF. Looking up the rest from reference TRBV7-3 and TRBJ2-1 gives the full variable domain: GAGVSQTPSNKVTEKGKYVELRCDPISGHTALYWYRQSLGQGPEFLIYFQGTGAADDSGLPNDRFFAVRPEGSVSTLKIQRTERGDSAVYLCASSLSTLNEQFFGPGTRLTVL.